These T cell receptor beta chains were read from a single sample in a study of blood T cell repertoires in COVID-19. Clones were read by immunoSEQ multiplex PCR, and TCRdb kept only the in-frame ones, dropping some. This sample has roughly 300,000 clones; roughly 86% occur once, and the top ten carry under 2%. The sequenced material came from peripheral blood. These receptors originate from a woman aged 45-60 years with acute or convalescent COVID-19. Both conserved end residues are part of each CDR3. The D gene is left open where the match is weak. Some rows have no size entry. The others give once, few or many, or a class for an expanded clone.

d_call,j_call,v_call,clone_size,cdr3_aa,cdr3_nt
-,TRBJ2-2,TRBV7-2,-,CASSWDFANTGELFF,TGTGCCAGCAGCTGGGACTTCGCGAACACCGGGGAGCTGTTTTTT
TRBD2,TRBJ2-1,TRBV6-2/TRBV6-3,-,CASSYSEREGSSYNEQFF,TGTGCCAGCAGTTACTCCGAGCGGGAGGGCTCCTCCTACAATGAGCAGTTCTTC
TRBD1,TRBJ2-7,TRBV6-1,few,CASSETGTGNYEQYF,TGTGCCAGCAGTGAGACCGGGACAGGGAACTACGAGCAGTACTTC
TRBD2,TRBJ2-1,TRBV19,-,CASGRLSYNEQFF,TGTGCCAGCGGGAGGCTCTCCTACAATGAGCAGTTCTTC
-,TRBJ1-5,TRBV19,few,CASSASRENQPQHF,TGTGCCAGTAGTGCGTCCCGGGAAAATCAGCCCCAGCATTTT
-,TRBJ2-5,TRBV7-2,-,CASSLPRGVAVQETQYF,TGTGCCAGCAGCTTACCCCGCGGGGTAGCGGTTCAAGAGACCCAGTACTTC
-,TRBJ2-2,TRBV28,-,CASVRLHTGELFF,TGTGCCAGCGTCCGACTGCACACCGGGGAGCTGTTTTTT
-,TRBJ1-1,TRBV6-5,-,CASSYSVYTEAFF,TGTGCCAGCAGTTATTCGGTATACACTGAAGCTTTCTTT
TRBD2,TRBJ2-3,TRBV3-1/TRBV3-2,-,CASSQATSGRLGTSTDTQYF,TGTGCCAGCAGCCAGGCGACTAGCGGGAGGCTGGGGACTAGCACAGATACGCAGTATTTT
-,TRBJ1-2,TRBV6-5,-,CAFWDTGDYGYTF,TGTGCCTTCTGGGACACAGGAGACTATGGCTACACCTTC
TRBD2,TRBJ2-1,TRBV7-3,-,CASSLTGGEEQFF,TGTGCCAGCAGCTTAACGGGAGGGGAAGAGCAGTTCTTC
-,TRBJ1-5,TRBV5-8,-,CASSLGAGYGQPQHF,TGTGCCAGCAGCCTGGGAGCAGGGTATGGCCAGCCCCAGCATTTT
TRBD1,TRBJ1-6,TRBV27,-,CASSSPTGGYNSPLHF,TGTGCCAGCAGTTCCCCGACAGGGGGCTATAATTCACCCCTCCACTTT
-,TRBJ2-2,TRBV7-9,-,CASSFSLSGELFF,TGTGCCAGCAGTTTCAGTCTCTCCGGGGAGCTGTTTTTT
TRBD2,TRBJ2-7,TRBV5-6,-,CASSARTSSYEQYF,TGTGCCAGCAGCGCAAGGACTAGCTCCTACGAGCAGTACTTC
-,TRBJ2-7,TRBV2,-,CASSELVTRADEQYF,TGTGCCAGCAGTGAACTAGTCACCAGGGCTGACGAGCAGTACTTC
TRBD1,TRBJ2-7,TRBV19,few,CASSTPGQGANEQYF,TGTGCCAGTAGTACCCCGGGACAGGGGGCAAACGAGCAGTACTTC
TRBD2,TRBJ2-1,TRBV14,-,CASSQGGGRLYNEQFF,TGTGCCAGCAGCCAAGGGGGCGGGAGGCTTTACAATGAGCAGTTCTTC
-,TRBJ2-7,TRBV12-3/TRBV12-4,-,CASSFIPYEQYF,TGTGCCAGCAGTTTCATCCCCTACGAGCAGTACTTC
-,TRBJ2-7,TRBV28,-,CASYQRGYEQYF,TGTGCCAGCTACCAAAGGGGCTACGAGCAGTACTTC
-,TRBJ2-1,TRBV6-5,-,CASRKGLTGDNEQFF,TGTGCCAGCAGGAAGGGACTTACGGGTGACAATGAGCAGTTCTTC
TRBD2,TRBJ2-7,TRBV28,-,CASSSQTSGGPYEQYF,TGTGCCAGCAGCAGTCAGACTAGCGGGGGTCCCTACGAGCAGTACTTC
-,TRBJ1-4,TRBV5-5,-,CASSLSPGVATNEKLFF,TGTGCCAGCAGCTTGTCCCCAGGCGTTGCAACTAATGAAAAACTGTTTTTT
TRBD1,TRBJ2-1,TRBV4-2,-,CASSPGRGSSYNEQFF,TGTGCCAGCAGCCCAGGCAGGGGGAGCTCCTACAATGAGCAGTTCTTC
TRBD2,TRBJ2-3,TRBV27,-,CASLGRGTDTQYF,TGTGCCAGCTTGGGGAGGGGAACAGATACGCAGTATTTT
TRBD2,TRBJ2-1,TRBV19,-,CASSDPRTSGSVDEQFF,TGTGCCAGTAGTGACCCCCGGACTAGCGGGAGCGTTGATGAGCAGTTCTTC
TRBD2,TRBJ2-1,TRBV5-4,-,CASSFAGGEQFF,TGTGCCAGCAGCTTTGCGGGAGGTGAGCAGTTCTTC
TRBD1,TRBJ2-7,TRBV5-5,-,CASSLGQGAYEQYF,TGTGCCAGCAGCTTGGGTCAGGGGGCATACGAGCAGTACTTC
TRBD2,TRBJ2-7,TRBV4-1,once,CASSQGLATYEQYF,TGCGCCAGCAGCCAGGGACTAGCGACCTACGAGCAGTACTTC
-,TRBJ1-1,TRBV6-5,once,CASSSTENTEAFF,TGTGCCAGCAGTTCGACAGAAAACACTGAAGCTTTCTTT
-,TRBJ1-1,TRBV6-5,-,CASSYSTFGDTEAFF,TGTGCCAGCAGTTACTCGACATTCGGGGACACTGAAGCTTTCTTT
-,TRBJ1-2,TRBV6-5,once,CASSYSGNYGYTF,TGTGCCAGCAGTTACAGCGGCAACTATGGCTACACCTTC
-,TRBJ2-5,TRBV30,-,CARDSKVGTQYF,TGTGCCCGGGACTCGAAAGTTGGGACCCAGTACTTC
-,TRBJ1-4,TRBV30,few,CAWKGQYRPNEKLFF,TGTGCCTGGAAGGGGCAGTATCGTCCTAATGAAAAACTGTTTTTT
-,TRBJ1-2,TRBV29-1,few,CSVADGYTF,TGCAGCGTTGCAGATGGCTACACCTTC
-,TRBJ1-5,TRBV7-6,-,CASSLGWGGYQPQHF,TGTGCCAGCAGCTTAGGGTGGGGAGGGTATCAGCCCCAGCATTTT
TRBD1,TRBJ1-5,TRBV11-2,-,CASSPGQIGQPQHF,TGTGCCAGCAGCCCGGGACAGATCGGTCAGCCCCAGCATTTT
-,TRBJ1-4,TRBV29-1,-,CSVRQGEKLFF,TGCAGCGTTCGTCAGGGGGAAAAACTGTTTTTT
-,TRBJ2-1,TRBV29-1,-,CSVGRGLSYNEQFF,TGCAGCGTCGGGCGAGGACTCTCCTACAATGAGCAGTTCTTC
-,TRBJ2-1,TRBV5-1,-,CASSLDPLSSYNEQFF,TGCGCCAGCAGCTTGGACCCCCTGAGCTCCTACAATGAGCAGTTCTTC
-,TRBJ1-2,TRBV10-3,-,CAISVQDNYGYTF,TGTGCCATCAGTGTACAGGATAACTATGGCTACACCTTC
-,TRBJ2-5,TRBV12-3/TRBV12-4,-,CASSFSGEETQYF,TGTGCCAGCAGTTTTTCGGGGGAAGAGACCCAGTACTTC
-,TRBJ2-1,TRBV9,once,CASSVGSTGTGNEQFF,TGTGCCAGCAGCGTAGGCTCCACGGGCACAGGCAATGAGCAGTTCTTC
TRBD1,TRBJ2-3,TRBV28,-,CASSPGDRGMDTQYF,TGTGCCAGCAGTCCGGGGGACAGGGGGATGGATACGCAGTATTTT
-,TRBJ1-6,TRBV27,-,CASSSSYNSPLHF,TGTGCCAGCAGCAGCTCCTATAATTCACCCCTCCACTTT
-,TRBJ2-1,TRBV30,few,CAWKRGRLAEQFF,TGTGCCTGGAAAAGGGGGCGGCTAGCGGAGCAGTTCTTC
TRBD1,TRBJ1-1,TRBV13,-,CASSPTGAKNTEAFF,TGTGCCAGCAGCCCTACAGGGGCCAAGAACACTGAAGCTTTCTTT
TRBD1,TRBJ1-1,TRBV6-5,-,CASSTGGPNTEAFF,TGTGCCAGCAGCACAGGGGGCCCGAACACTGAAGCTTTCTTT
-,TRBJ2-7,TRBV12-3/TRBV12-4,once,CASSFQGPYEQYF,TGTGCCAGCAGTTTCCAGGGGCCCTACGAGCAGTACTTC
TRBD1,TRBJ2-7,TRBV5-8,-,CASSLAGGDEQYF,TGTGCCAGCAGCTTGGCAGGGGGCGACGAGCAGTACTTC
TRBD2,TRBJ2-7,TRBV28,-,CASSVLAGDLEQYF,TGTGCCAGCAGCGTATTAGCGGGAGATCTCGAGCAGTACTTC
-,TRBJ1-1,TRBV15,-,CATKPGLSTEAFF,TGTGCCACCAAGCCCGGGTTGAGCACTGAAGCTTTCTTT
-,TRBJ2-3,TRBV5-1,few,CASSLAPQGRLDTQYF,TGCGCCAGCAGCTTGGCCCCGCAGGGAAGGTTAGATACGCAGTATTTT